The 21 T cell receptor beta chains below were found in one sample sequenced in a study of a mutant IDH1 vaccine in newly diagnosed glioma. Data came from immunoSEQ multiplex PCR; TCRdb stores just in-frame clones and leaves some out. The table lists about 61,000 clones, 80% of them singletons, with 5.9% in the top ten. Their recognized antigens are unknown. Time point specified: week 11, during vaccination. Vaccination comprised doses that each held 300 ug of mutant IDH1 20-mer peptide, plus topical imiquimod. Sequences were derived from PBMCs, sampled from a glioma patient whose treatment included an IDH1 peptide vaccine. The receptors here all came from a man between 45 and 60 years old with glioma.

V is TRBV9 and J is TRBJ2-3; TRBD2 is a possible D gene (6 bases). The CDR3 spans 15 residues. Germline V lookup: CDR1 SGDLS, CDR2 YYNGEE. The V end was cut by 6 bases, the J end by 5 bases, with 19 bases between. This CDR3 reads CASTPGSIGGDTQYF. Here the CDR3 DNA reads TGTGCCAGCACCCCGGGGTCAATCGGGGGAGATACGCAGTATTTT.

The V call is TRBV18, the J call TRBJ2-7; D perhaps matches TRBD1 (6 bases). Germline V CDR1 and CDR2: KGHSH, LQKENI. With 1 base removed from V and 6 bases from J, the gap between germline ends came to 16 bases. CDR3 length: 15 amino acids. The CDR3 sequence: CASSPRAGAFVEQYF. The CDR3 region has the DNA TGTGCCAGCTCACCACGGGCAGGGGCCTTCGTCGAGCAGTACTTC.

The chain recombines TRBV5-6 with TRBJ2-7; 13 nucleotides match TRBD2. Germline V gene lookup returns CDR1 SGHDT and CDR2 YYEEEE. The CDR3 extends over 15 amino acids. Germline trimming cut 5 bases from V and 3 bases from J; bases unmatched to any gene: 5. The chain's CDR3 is CASSSRLAGGYEQYF. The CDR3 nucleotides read TGTGCCAGCAGTTCAAGACTAGCGGGGGGCTACGAGCAGTACTTC.

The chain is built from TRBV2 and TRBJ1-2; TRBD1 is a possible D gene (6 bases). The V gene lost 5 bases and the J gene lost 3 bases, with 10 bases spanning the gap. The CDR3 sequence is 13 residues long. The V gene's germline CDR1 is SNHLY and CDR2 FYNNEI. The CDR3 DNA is TGTGCCAGCAGTTTACAGGGCTACTATGGCTACACCTTC. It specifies CASSLQGYYGYTF.

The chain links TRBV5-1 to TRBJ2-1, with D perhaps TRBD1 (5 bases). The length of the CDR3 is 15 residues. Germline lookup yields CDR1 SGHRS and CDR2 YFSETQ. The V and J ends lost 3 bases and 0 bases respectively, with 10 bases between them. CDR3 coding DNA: TGCGCCAGCAGCTATGGGGCCGCCTCCTACAATGAGCAGTTCTTC. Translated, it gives CASSYGAASYNEQFF. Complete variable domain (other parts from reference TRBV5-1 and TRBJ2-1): KAGVTQTPRYLIKTRGQQVTLSCSPISGHRSVSWYQQTPGQGLQFLFEYFSETQRNKGNFPGRFSGRQFSNSRSEMNVSTLELGDSALYLCASSYGAASYNEQFFGPGTRLTVL.

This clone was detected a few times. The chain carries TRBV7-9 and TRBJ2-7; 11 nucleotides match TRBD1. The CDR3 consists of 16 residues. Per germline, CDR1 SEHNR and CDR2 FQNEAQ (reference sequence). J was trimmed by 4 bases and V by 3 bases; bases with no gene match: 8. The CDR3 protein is CASSFPGDRGEYEQYF. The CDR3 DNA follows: TGTGCCAGCAGCTTTCCGGGGGACAGGGGGGAATACGAGCAGTACTTC.

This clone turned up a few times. This CDR3 reads CSVGQGSNEKLFF. The DNA for the CDR3 is TGCAGCGTTGGACAGGGGAGTAATGAAAAACTGTTTTTT. The chain links TRBV29-1 to TRBJ1-4; 8 bases match TRBD1. CDR3 length: 13 residues. Germline CDR1 SQVTM, CDR2 ANQGSEA. Germline trimming cut 4 bases from V and 4 bases from J; bases unmatched to any gene: 2.

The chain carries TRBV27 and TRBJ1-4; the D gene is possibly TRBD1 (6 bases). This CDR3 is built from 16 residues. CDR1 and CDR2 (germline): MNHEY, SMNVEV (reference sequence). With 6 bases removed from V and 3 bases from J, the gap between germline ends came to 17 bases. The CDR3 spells CASSPTGGFANEKLFF. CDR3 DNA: TGTGCCAGCAGCCCTACGGGGGGCTTCGCTAATGAAAAACTGTTTTTT.

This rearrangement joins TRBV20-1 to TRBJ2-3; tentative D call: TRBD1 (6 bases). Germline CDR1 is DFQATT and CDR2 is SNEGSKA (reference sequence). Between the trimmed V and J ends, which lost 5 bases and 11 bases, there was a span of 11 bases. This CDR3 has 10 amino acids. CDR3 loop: CSADRDKQYF. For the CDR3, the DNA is TGCAGTGCTGACCGGGACAAGCAGTATTTT.

This CDR3 is CATGGQDTQYF. In DNA form, the CDR3 reads TGTGCCACCGGGGGGCAAGATACGCAGTATTTT. The chain links TRBV10-3 to TRBJ2-3, with TRBD2 as a possible D gene (7 bases). V lost 10 bases to trimming and J lost 5 bases, with 10 bases between them. The germline CDR1 and CDR2 sequences are ENHRY and SYGVKD. The CDR3 runs to 11 residues.

The CDR3 here is CASSNVGEETQYF. CDR3 nucleotide sequence: TGTGCCAGCAGCAATGTGGGGGAAGAGACCCAGTACTTC. The genes are TRBV11-3 and TRBJ2-5; D assignment may be TRBD1 or TRBD2 (5 bases each). The V and J ends lost 5 bases and 3 bases respectively, with 10 bases between them. CDR3 length equals 13 residues. Looked up from germline, CDR1 is SGHNT and CDR2 is YENEEA. Supplemented by reference TRBV11-3 and TRBJ2-5, the full variable domain reads EAGVVQSPRYKIIEKKQPVAFWCNPISGHNTLYWYLQNLGQGPELLIRYENEEAVDDSQLPKDRFSAERLKGVDSTLKIQPAELGDSAVYLCASSNVGEETQYFGPGTRLLVL.

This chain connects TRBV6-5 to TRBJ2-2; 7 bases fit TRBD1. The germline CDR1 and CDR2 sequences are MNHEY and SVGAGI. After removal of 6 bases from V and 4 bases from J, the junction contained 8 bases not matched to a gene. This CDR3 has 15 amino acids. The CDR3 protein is CASSDRDIPTGELFF. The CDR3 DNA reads TGTGCCAGCAGCGACAGGGACATCCCCACCGGGGAGCTGTTTTTT.

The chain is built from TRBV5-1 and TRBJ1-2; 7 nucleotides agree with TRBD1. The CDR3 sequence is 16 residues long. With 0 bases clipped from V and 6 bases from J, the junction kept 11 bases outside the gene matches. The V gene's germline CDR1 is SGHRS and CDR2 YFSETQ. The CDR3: CASSLVGPRGADGYTF. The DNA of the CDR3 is TGCGCCAGCAGCTTGGTTGGCCCCAGGGGGGCGGATGGCTACACCTTC.

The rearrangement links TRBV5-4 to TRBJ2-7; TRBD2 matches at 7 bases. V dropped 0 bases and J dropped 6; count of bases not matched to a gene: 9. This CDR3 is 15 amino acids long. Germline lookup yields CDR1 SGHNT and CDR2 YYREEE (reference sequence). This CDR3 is CASSLGAGPLSEQYF. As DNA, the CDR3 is TGTGCCAGCAGCTTGGGAGCGGGGCCCCTCTCCGAGCAGTACTTC.

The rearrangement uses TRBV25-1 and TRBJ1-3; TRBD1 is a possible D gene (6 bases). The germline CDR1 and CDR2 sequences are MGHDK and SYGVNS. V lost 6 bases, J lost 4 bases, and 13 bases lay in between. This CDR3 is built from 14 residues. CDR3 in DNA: TGTGCCAGCAGGGCGGGGGCCGGAGGAAACACCATATATTTT. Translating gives CASRAGAGGNTIYF.

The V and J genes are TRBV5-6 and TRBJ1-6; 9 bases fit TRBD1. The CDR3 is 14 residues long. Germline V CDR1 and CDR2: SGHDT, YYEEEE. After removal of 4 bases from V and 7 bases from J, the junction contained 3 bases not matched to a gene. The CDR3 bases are TGTGCCAGCAGCACAGGGGGCCCCAATTCACCCCTCCACTTT. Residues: CASSTGGPNSPLHF.

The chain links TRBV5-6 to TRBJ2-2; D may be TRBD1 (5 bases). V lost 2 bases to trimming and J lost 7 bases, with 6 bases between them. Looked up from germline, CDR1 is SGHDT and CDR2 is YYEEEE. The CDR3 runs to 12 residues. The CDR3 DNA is TGTGCCAGCAGCTTAACAGGCGGGGAGCTGTTTTTT. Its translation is CASSLTGGELFF.

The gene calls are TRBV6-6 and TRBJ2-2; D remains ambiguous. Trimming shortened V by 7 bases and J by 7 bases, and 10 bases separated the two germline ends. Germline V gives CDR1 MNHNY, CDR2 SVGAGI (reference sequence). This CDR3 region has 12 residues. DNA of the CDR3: TGTGCCAGCACCGGGTATCACGGGGAGCTGTTTTTT. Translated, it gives CASTGYHGELFF.

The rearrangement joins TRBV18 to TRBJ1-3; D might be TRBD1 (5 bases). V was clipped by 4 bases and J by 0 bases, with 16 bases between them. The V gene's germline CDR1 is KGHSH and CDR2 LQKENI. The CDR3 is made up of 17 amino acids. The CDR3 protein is CASSLLRQLDSGNTIYF. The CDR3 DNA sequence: TGTGCCAGCTCACTCCTCAGACAGTTGGACTCTGGAAACACCATATATTTT.

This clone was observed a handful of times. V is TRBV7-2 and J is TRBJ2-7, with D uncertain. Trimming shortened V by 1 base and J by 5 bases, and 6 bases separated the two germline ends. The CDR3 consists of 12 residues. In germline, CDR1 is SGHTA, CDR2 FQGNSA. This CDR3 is CASSLGGDEQYF. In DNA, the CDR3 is TGTGCCAGCAGCTTAGGAGGCGACGAGCAGTACTTC.

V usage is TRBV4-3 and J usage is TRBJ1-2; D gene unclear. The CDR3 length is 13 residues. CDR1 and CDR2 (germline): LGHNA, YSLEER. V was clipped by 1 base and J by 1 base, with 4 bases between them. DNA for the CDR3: TGCGCCAGCAGCCAAGCAGTTAACTATGGCTACACCTTC. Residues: CASSQAVNYGYTF.